This T cell receptor (beta chain) was obtained from a study of shared clonotypes between healthy human individuals. TCRdb's copy holds only in-frame clones and misses some; the assay was immunoSEQ multiplex PCR. The profile covers about 2.5 million clones, with 85% to 95% appearing a single time and roughly 0.34% taken by the ten largest. Study-wide results and limits: Apart from blood, nothing was sampled; tissue repertoires likely differ.

The CDR3 totals 14 residues. V was clipped by 5 bases and J by 2 bases; unmatched bases: 6. The germline V gene has CDR1 SGHAT and CDR2 FQDESV (reference sequence). With regard to this clone: The antigen remains unidentified.

Recent vaccinations or acute infections were absent in the healthy HIV-negative adult donors. The chain carries TRBV11-1 and TRBJ2-7, with 7 bases identical to TRBD2. This clonotype originated in a man between 18 and 35 years old in good health. Some clones in this sample may be carry-over from other donors' samples. The sequencing sample was made of naive CD4+ T cells from PBMCs. Subset meaning: CD45RA+ positively selected. The CDR3, as DNA: TGTGCCAGCAGCCTCCAGCGGGGCCCCTACGAGCAGTACTTC. It is translated as CASSLQRGPYEQYF.